Below are 8 T cell receptor beta chains sequenced from a single sample in a study of shared clonotypes between healthy human individuals. TCRdb's table, derived via immunoSEQ multiplex PCR, lists solely in-frame clones and lacks some. In the table there are around 1 million clones, approximately 80% of which are singletons. Sample: memory CD4+ T cells sorted from blood. Subset specified: CD45RA-negative fraction. The receptors come from a man between 18 and 35 years old in good health.

In the case of this clone: This may come from a read error, since a much larger clone is one base off. In the same sample, other DNA sequences code for this CDR3. The V call is TRBV5-1, the J call TRBJ2-3, with 7 bases aligning to TRBD1. Per the germline V gene, CDR1 is SGHRS and CDR2 is YFSETQ. The CDR3 is made up of 13 amino acids. CDR3 sequence: CASGLDGTDTQYF. The CDR3 region has the DNA TGCGCCAGCGGCCTGGACGGGACAGATACACAGTATTTT.

The chain joins TRBV7-9 to TRBJ2-7; 8 positions match TRBD1. With V trimmed by 7 bases and J by 0 bases, 8 bases remained unmatched. The germline V gene has CDR1 SEHNR and CDR2 FQNEAQ (reference sequence). The CDR3 extends over 15 amino acids. This CDR3 is CASTPRTGYSYEQYF. The CDR3, as DNA: TGTGCCAGCACTCCCCGGACAGGGTACTCCTACGAGCAGTACTTC.

This chain links TRBV4-1 with TRBJ1-6; maybe TRBD1 (5 bases). Trimming removed 2 bases at V and 10 bases at J, with 15 bases between. The CDR3 is made up of 15 amino acids. Germline V gives CDR1 MGHRA, CDR2 YSYEKL. The CDR3 DNA is TGCGCCAGCAGCCAACGCTGGCCAGGGCAATCACCCCTCCACTTT. This sequence encodes CASSQRWPGQSPLHF.

The table lists this clone with a few counts. This chain links TRBV5-1 with TRBJ2-7, with D maybe TRBD1 (5 bases). Trimming stripped 5 bases from V and 3 bases from J, with 9 bases between. CDR1 and CDR2 from the germline V gene are SGHRS and YFSETQ. This CDR3 comprises 12 residues. DNA for the CDR3: TGCGCCAGCAGGGCAGGGCTCTACGAGCAGTACTTC. This translates into CASRAGLYEQYF.

V usage is TRBV27 and J usage is TRBJ2-7, with TRBD1 matching 8 bases. V lost 5 bases to trimming and J lost 3 bases; unmatched junction nucleotides: 15. This CDR3 contains 17 residues. CDR1 and CDR2 (germline): MNHEY, SMNVEV (reference sequence). CDR3 region: CASSNRDRPIHRYEQYF. In DNA form, the CDR3 reads TGTGCCAGCAGTAACCGGGACAGGCCCATACACCGCTACGAGCAGTACTTC.

V gene TRBV25-1 combines with J gene TRBJ1-1; TRBD1 matches at 7 bases. The length of the CDR3 is 14 residues. Germline values: CDR1 MGHDK, CDR2 SYGVNS. Trimming at V came to 6 bases and at J to 2 bases, leaving 6 bases not matched to a gene. The CDR3 nucleotides are TGTGCCAGCAGAGAGACAGGGCTTAACACTGAAGCTTTCTTT. Translation gives CASRETGLNTEAFF. Supplemented by reference TRBV25-1 and TRBJ1-1, the full variable domain reads EADIYQTPRYLVIGTGKKITLECSQTMGHDKMYWYQQDPGMELHLIHYSYGVNSTEKGDLSSESTVSRIRTEHFPLTLESARPSHTSQYLCASRETGLNTEAFFGQGTRLTVV.

V gene TRBV15 combines with J gene TRBJ2-3; D possibly corresponds to TRBD2 (6 bases). Germline CDR1 and CDR2: LNHNV and YYDKDF (reference sequence). The length of the CDR3 is 16 residues. Trimming stripped 1 base from V and 4 bases from J, with 15 bases between. CDR3 coding DNA: TGTGCCACCAGCAGAGCGGGAGTTTGGACGTCAGATACGCAGTATTTT. Residues: CATSRAGVWTSDTQYF.

This clone showed up just once. The chain has TRBV5-4 and TRBJ2-2; 7 bases are shared with TRBD1. The germline CDR1 and CDR2 sequences are SGHNT and YYREEE (reference sequence). This CDR3 is built from 15 residues. The J segment lost 1 base and the V segment lost 4 bases, leaving 4 bases of the junction unmatched. Here the CDR3 DNA reads TGTGCCAGCAGCACCGGGACAGTGAACACCGGGGAGCTGTTTTTT. This codes for CASSTGTVNTGELFF.